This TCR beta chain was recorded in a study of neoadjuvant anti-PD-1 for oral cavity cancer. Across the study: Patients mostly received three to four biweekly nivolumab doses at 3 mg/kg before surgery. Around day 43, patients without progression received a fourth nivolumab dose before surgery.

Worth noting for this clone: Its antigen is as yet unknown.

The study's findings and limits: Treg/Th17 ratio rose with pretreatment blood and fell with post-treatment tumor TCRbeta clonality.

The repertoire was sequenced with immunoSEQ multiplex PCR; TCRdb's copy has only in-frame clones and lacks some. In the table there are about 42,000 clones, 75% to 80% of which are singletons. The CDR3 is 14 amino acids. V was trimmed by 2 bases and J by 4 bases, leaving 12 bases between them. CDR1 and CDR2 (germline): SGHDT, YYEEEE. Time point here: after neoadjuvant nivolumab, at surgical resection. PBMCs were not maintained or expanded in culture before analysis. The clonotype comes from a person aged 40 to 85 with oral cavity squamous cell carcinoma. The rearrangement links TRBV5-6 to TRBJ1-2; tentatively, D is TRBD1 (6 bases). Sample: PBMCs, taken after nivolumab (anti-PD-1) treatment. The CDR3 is CASSFQDRIYGYTF. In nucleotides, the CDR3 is TGTGCCAGCAGCTTCCAAGACAGGATCTATGGCTACACCTTC.